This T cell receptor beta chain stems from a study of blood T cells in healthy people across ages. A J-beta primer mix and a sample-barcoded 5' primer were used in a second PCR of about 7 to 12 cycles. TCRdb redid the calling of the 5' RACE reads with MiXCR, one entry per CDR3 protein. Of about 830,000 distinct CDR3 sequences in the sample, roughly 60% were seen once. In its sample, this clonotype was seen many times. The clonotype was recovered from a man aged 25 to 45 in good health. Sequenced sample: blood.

This CDR3 reads CAISEFTSGGPPSYEQYF. The CDR3 nucleotides read TGTGCCATCAGTGAGTTTACTAGCGGGGGGCCACCCTCCTACGAGCAGTACTTC. The chain links TRBV10-3 to TRBJ2-7, with 12 bases aligning to TRBD2. The germline gives CDR1 ENHRY, CDR2 SYGVKD. This CDR3 spans 18 amino acids. Unmatched junction bases numbered 7, after V lost 1 base and J lost 0 bases.